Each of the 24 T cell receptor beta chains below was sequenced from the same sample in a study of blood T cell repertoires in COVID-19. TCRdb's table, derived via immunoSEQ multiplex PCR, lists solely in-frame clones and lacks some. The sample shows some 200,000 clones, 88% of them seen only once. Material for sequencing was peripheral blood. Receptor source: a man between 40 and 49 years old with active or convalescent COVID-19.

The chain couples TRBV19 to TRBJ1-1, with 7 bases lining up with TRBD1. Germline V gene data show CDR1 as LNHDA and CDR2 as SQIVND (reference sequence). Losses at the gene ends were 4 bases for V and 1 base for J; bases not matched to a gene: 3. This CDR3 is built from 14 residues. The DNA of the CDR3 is TGTGCCAGTAGTAGGGGACAGACGAACACTGAAGCTTTCTTT. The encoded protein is CASSRGQTNTEAFF.

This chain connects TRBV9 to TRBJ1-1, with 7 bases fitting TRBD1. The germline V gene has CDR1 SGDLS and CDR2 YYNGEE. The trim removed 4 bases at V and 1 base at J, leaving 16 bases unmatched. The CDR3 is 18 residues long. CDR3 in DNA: TGTGCCAGCAGCCCCCGGGACAGTACACCCCTTCAGAACACTGAAGCTTTCTTT. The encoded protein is CASSPRDSTPLQNTEAFF.

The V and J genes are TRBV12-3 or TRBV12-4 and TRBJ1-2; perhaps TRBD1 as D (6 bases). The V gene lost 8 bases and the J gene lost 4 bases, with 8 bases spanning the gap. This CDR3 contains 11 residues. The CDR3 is CASQDSYGYTF. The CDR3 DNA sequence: TGTGCCAGCCAGGACAGCTATGGCTACACCTTC.

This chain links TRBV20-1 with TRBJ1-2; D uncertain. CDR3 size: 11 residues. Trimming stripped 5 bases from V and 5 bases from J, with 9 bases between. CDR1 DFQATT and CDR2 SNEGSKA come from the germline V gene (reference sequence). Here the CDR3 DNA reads TGCAGTGCTCCTCAAGCTTATGGCTACACCTTC. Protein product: CSAPQAYGYTF.

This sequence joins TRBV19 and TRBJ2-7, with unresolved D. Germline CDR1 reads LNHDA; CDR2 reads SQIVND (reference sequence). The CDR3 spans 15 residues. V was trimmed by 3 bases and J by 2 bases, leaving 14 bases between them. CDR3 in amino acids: CASSIKGPQPYEQYF. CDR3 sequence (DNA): TGTGCCAGTAGTATTAAAGGCCCACAGCCCTACGAGCAGTACTTC.

The CDR3 region is CSASSRDGYEQYF. The CDR3 region has the DNA TGCAGTGCTAGTAGCAGGGATGGCTACGAGCAGTACTTC. This sequence joins TRBV20-1 and TRBJ2-7; maybe TRBD1 (5 bases). The V gene's germline CDR1 is DFQATT and CDR2 SNEGSKA (reference sequence). Trimming stripped 3 bases from V and 3 bases from J, with 12 bases between. The CDR3 is 13 residues long.

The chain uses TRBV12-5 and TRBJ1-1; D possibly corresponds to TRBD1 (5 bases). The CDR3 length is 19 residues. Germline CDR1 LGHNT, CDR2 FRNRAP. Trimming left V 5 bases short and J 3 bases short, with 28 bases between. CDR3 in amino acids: CASGPPSWGRLRGDTEAFF. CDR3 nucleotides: TGTGCTAGTGGTCCACCTTCATGGGGCCGCCTCCGCGGGGACACTGAAGCTTTCTTT.

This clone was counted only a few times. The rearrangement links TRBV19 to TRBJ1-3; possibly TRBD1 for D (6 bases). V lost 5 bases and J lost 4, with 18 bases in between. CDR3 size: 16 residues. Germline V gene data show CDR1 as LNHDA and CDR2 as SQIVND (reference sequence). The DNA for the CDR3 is TGTGCCAGTAGTTTCCGGACAGCGAGTAACGGAAACACCATATATTTT. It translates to CASSFRTASNGNTIYF.

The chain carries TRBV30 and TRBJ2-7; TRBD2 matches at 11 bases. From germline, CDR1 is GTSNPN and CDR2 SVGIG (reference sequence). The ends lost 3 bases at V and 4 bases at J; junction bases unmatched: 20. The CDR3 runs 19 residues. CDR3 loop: CAWSRNVVGLAGGKYEQYF. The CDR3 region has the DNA TGTGCCTGGAGCCGTAACGTTGTCGGGCTAGCGGGAGGAAAGTACGAGCAGTACTTC.

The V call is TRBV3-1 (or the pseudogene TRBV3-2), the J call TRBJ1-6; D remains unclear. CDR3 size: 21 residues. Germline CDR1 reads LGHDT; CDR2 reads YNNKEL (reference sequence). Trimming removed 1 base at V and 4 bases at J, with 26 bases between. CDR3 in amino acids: CASSQVFNLSIRGLYNSPLHF. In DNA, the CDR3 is TGTGCCAGCAGCCAAGTTTTTAATTTGAGTATTCGGGGATTGTATAATTCACCCCTCCACTTT.

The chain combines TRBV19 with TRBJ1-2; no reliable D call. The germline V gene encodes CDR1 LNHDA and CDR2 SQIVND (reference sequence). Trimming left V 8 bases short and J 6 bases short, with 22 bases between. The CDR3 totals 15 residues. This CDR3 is CASCYAPRCSDGYTF. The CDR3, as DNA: TGTGCCAGTTGCTATGCTCCTCGGTGTAGTGATGGCTACACCTTC.

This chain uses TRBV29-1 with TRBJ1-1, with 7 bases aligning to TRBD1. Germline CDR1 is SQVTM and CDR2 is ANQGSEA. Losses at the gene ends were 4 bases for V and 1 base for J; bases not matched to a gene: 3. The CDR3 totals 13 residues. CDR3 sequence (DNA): TGCAGCGTTGGTAAGGGGGCGAACACTGAAGCTTTCTTT. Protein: CSVGKGANTEAFF.

The CDR3 nucleotides read TGTGCCAGTAGTCTAGGACAGGGAATTCAAGAGACCCAGTACTTC. Its protein is CASSLGQGIQETQYF. This chain joins TRBV19 and TRBJ2-5; 8 positions agree with TRBD1. The junction had 7 bases not matched to a gene; V was cut back by 5 bases and J by 2 bases. The CDR3 sequence is 15 residues long. The germline CDR1 and CDR2 sequences are LNHDA and SQIVND (reference sequence).

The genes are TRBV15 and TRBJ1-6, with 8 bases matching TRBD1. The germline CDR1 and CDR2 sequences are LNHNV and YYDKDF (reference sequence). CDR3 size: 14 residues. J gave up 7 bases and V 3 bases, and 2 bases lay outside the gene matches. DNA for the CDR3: TGTGCCACCAGCAGGACAGGGGCAAATTCACCCCTCCACTTT. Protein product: CATSRTGANSPLHF.

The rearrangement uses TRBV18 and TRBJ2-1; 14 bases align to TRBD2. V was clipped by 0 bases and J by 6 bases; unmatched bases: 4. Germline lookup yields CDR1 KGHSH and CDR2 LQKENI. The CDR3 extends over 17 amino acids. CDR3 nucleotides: TGTGCCAGCTCACCACCTCGACTAGCGGGGGGGAGCAATGAGCAGTTCTTC. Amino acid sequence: CASSPPRLAGGSNEQFF.

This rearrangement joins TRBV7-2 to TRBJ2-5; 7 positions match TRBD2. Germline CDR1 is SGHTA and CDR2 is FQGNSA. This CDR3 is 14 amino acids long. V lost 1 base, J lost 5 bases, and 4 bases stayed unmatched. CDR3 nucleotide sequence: TGTGCCAGCAGCTTAGGCGGGAGTCGTGAGACCCAGTACTTC. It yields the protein CASSLGGSRETQYF. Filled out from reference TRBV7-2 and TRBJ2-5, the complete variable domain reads GAGVSQSPSNKVTEKGKDVELRCDPISGHTALYWYRQSLGQGLEFLIYFQGNSAPDKSGLPSDRFSAERTGGSVSTLTIQRTQQEDSAVYLCASSLGGSRETQYFGPGTRLLVL.

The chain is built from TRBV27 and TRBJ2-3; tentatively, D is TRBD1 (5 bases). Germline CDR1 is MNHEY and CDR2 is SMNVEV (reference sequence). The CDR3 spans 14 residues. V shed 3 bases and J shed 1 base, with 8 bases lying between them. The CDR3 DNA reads TGTGCCAGCAGTTTCGGACACGGCACAGATACGCAGTATTTT. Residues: CASSFGHGTDTQYF.

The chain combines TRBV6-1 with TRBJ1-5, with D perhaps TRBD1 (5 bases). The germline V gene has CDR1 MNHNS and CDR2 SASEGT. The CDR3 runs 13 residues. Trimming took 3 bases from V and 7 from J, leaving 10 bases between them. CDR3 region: CASSDQGNQPQHF. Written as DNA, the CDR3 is TGTGCCAGCAGTGACCAGGGTAACCAGCCCCAGCATTTT.

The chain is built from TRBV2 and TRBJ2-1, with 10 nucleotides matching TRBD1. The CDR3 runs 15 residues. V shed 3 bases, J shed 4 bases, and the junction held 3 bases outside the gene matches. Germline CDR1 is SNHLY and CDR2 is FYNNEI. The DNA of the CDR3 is TGTGCCAGCAGTGATCCGGGACAGGGGTACAATGAGCAGTTCTTC. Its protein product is CASSDPGQGYNEQFF.

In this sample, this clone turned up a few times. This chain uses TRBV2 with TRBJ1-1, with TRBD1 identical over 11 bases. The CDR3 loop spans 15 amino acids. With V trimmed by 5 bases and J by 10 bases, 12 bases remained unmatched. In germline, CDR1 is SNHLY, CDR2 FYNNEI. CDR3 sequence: CASSTPSGQGAIAFF. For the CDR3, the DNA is TGTGCCAGCAGTACCCCTAGCGGACAGGGGGCTATAGCTTTCTTT.

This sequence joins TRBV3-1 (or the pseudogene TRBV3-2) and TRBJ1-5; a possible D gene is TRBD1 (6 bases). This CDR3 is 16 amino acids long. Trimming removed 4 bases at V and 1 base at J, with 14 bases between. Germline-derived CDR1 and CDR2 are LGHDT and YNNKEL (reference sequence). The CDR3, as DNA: TGTGCCAGCAGCCCCTACCGGGACATCAGCAATCAGCCCCAGCATTTT. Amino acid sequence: CASSPYRDISNQPQHF.

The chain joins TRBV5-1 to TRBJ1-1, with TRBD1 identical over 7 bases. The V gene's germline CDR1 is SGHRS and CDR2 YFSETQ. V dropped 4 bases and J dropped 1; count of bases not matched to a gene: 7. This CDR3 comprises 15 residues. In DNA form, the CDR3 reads TGCGCCAGCAGCATTCAGACAGGGACGAACACTGAAGCTTTCTTT. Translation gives CASSIQTGTNTEAFF. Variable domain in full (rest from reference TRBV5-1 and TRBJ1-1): KAGVTQTPRYLIKTRGQQVTLSCSPISGHRSVSWYQQTPGQGLQFLFEYFSETQRNKGNFPGRFSGRQFSNSRSEMNVSTLELGDSALYLCASSIQTGTNTEAFFGQGTRLTVV.

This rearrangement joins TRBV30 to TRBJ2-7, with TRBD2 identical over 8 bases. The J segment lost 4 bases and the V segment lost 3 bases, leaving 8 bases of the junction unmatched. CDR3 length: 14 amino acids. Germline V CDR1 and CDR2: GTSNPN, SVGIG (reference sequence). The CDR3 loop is CAWRYPAGVYEQYF. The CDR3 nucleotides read TGTGCCTGGAGATACCCAGCGGGAGTTTACGAGCAGTACTTC.

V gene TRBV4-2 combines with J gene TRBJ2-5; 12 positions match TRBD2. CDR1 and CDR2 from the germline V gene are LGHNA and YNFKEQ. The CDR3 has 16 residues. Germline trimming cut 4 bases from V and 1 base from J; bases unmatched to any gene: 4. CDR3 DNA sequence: TGTGCCAGCAGCCCTACGACTAGCGGGGGCCAAGAGACCCAGTACTTC. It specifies CASSPTTSGGQETQYF.